A selection of T cell receptor beta chains follows, all from one sample in a study of T-cell reconstitution after alpha-beta-depleted transplantation in children. TCRdb reanalysed the PCR reads using MiXCR and keeps one entry per CDR3 protein. Found here are 210,000 or so distinct CDR3 sequences, roughly 9% of them singletons; the top ten hold about 6.2%. The source material was PBMCs from the stem cell graft donor, sampled from the stem cell graft. The receptors derive from a human donor who donated a stem cell graft to a child with acute lymphoblastic leukemia. The CDR3 runs from the conserved cysteine through the conserved F or W. The order of the fields is D gene, clone size, V gene, J gene, CDR3 DNA, CDR3 protein. The D gene is left open where the match is weak. Part of the rows lack a size; the others show once, few, many or a class for expanded clones.

NA	few	TRBV6-1	TRBJ2-1	TGTGCCAGCAGCCCCATCCTGGCGAAGACCTACAATGAGCAGTTCTTC	CASSPILAKTYNEQFF
TRBD1	NA	TRBV5-1	TRBJ1-1	TGCGCCAGCAGCGACAGGGGAGCTGAAGCTTTCTTT	CASSDRGAEAFF
NA	few	TRBV27	TRBJ1-1	TGTGCCAGCAGTTCGGACAGATCGAACACTGAAGCTTTCTTT	CASSSDRSNTEAFF
NA	NA	TRBV7-2	TRBJ2-3	TGTGCCAGCAGCTTAGCTGGGGGAGCAGGCACAGATACGCAGTATTTT	CASSLAGGAGTDTQYF
NA	many	TRBV10-3	TRBJ2-3	TGTGCCATCAGTGAGTCTACGAGAAGCACAGATACGCAGTATTTT	CAISESTRSTDTQYF
TRBD1	NA	TRBV5-1	TRBJ1-6	TGCGCCAGCAGCATGACAGGGCCCAATTCACCCCTCCACTTT	CASSMTGPNSPLHF
TRBD2	NA	TRBV9	TRBJ2-7	TGTGCCAGCAGCCTTACTAGCGGGGGATACTACGAGCAGTACTTC	CASSLTSGGYYEQYF
TRBD2	many	TRBV12-3/TRBV12-4	TRBJ2-1	TGTGCCAGCAGCCGACTAGCGGGGGGGCCGGCCTACAATGAGCAGTTCTTC	CASSRLAGGPAYNEQFF
TRBD1	many	TRBV6-1	TRBJ2-5	TGTGCCAGCAGTGAACGACAGGGGCACAGAAGAGAGACCCAGTACTTC	CASSERQGHRRETQYF
TRBD2	once	TRBV7-2	TRBJ2-3	TGTGCCAGCAGCATCGGGACTAGCGGTCCCACAGATACGCAGTATTTT	CASSIGTSGPTDTQYF
NA	NA	TRBV30	TRBJ1-6	TGTGCCTGGAGTGTAACCGATTCACCCCTCCACTTT	CAWSVTDSPLHF
NA	NA	TRBV7-9	TRBJ2-5	TGTGCCAGCAGCCTCAGCGGGCAAGAGACCCAGTACTTC	CASSLSGQETQYF
NA	many	TRBV12-3/TRBV12-4	TRBJ1-6	TGTGCCAGCAGTTTTGGATTGGTTACCTATAATTCACCCCTCCACTTT	CASSFGLVTYNSPLHF
NA	few	TRBV6-5	TRBJ2-3	TGTGCCAGCAGTTTCGTACCTAGCGACACAGATACGCAGTATTTT	CASSFVPSDTDTQYF
NA	many	TRBV7-6	TRBJ2-5	TGTGCCAGCAGCTTGCAGGGGTCCCAGTACTTC	CASSLQGSQYF
NA	many	TRBV6-5	TRBJ1-2	TGTGCCAGCAGTTACTCGAAGGCAGGGCATGGCTACACCTTC	CASSYSKAGHGYTF
TRBD1	many	TRBV24-1	TRBJ2-7	TGTGCCACCAGTGACTCCGGGACAGGGGTCTCCGAGCAGTACTTC	CATSDSGTGVSEQYF
TRBD1	NA	TRBV7-9	TRBJ1-1	TGTGCCAGCAGCGGAAGACAGACAGGGGGCAGGAGCACTGAAGCTTTCTTT	CASSGRQTGGRSTEAFF
NA	NA	TRBV20-1	TRBJ1-2	TGCAGTGCTAGATCCAACTATGGCTACACCTTC	CSARSNYGYTF
TRBD1	many	TRBV20-1	TRBJ1-5	TGCAGTGCTAGAGCACCCCGGGACAGGGATCGTCAGCCCCAGCATTTT	CSARAPRDRDRQPQHF
NA	few	TRBV5-1	TRBJ2-5	TGCGCCAGCAGGAGCCACGGCGGACTACAAGAGACCCAGTACTTC	CASRSHGGLQETQYF
TRBD2	few	TRBV9	TRBJ2-7	TGTGCCAGCAGCCTAGAAGGAGCTGGACTAGCGGGCCCTCTCTTGTACTTC	CASSLEGAGLAGPLLYF
NA	many	TRBV10-2	TRBJ2-3	TGCGCCAGCAGTGATCAGCCGATAAGCACAGATACGCAGTATTTT	CASSDQPISTDTQYF
TRBD2	many	TRBV20-1	TRBJ2-1	TGCAGTGCTAGAGATAAGGCTAGCGGGGGGACGTCCTACAATGAGCAGTTCTTC	CSARDKASGGTSYNEQFF
TRBD1	few	TRBV29-1	TRBJ1-2	TGCAGCGTTGGGGGACAGGGGGCGAGGGGCTACACCTTC	CSVGGQGARGYTF
TRBD1	NA	TRBV7-7	TRBJ2-5	TGTGCCAGCAGCCCCGACAGGGGTTACGAGACCCAGTACTTC	CASSPDRGYETQYF
NA	many	TRBV5-6	TRBJ1-1	TGTGCCAGCAGCTTGGCTGGCGGAGGGAAGGCTTTCTTT	CASSLAGGGKAFF
TRBD1	many	TRBV12-5	TRBJ1-1	TGTGCTAGTGGTTTGGGGGACAGAGGGACTGAAGCTTTCTTT	CASGLGDRGTEAFF